This T cell receptor beta chain was observed in a study of response to subunit inactivated influenza vaccine. CDR3 length: 12 amino acids. Germline CDR1 SGHRS, CDR2 YFSETQ. Trimming took 3 bases from V and 7 from J, leaving 10 bases between them. TCRdb passed the RT-PCR reads through MiXCR, listing each CDR3 protein once. The profile covers over 750,000 distinct CDR3 sequences, with 21% appearing a single time and around 9.6% taken by the ten largest. Worth noting for this clonotype: The antigen is undetermined.

Findings of the study overall: The authors offered the suggestion that each seasonal influenza vaccination recruits few new T cells.

The sequence came from a man aged 50 or older who received an inactivated influenza vaccine. Sequencing was performed on PBMCs from blood, taken 5 days after vaccination. This sequence joins TRBV5-1 and TRBJ1-1; D is unresolved. The chain's CDR3 is CASSSPSSEAFF. For the CDR3, the DNA is TGCGCCAGCAGCTCCCCCTCGAGTGAAGCTTTCTTT.